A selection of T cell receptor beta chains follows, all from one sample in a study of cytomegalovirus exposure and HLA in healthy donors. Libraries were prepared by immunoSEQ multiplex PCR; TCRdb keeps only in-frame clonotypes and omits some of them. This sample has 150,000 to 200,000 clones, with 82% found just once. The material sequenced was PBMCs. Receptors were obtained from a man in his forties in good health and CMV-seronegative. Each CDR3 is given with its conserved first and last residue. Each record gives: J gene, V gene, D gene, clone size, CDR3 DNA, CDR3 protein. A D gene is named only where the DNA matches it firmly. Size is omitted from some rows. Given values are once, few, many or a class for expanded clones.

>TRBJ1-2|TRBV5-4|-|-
TGTGCCAGCAGCTTCCCGGGGAGGACTAACTATGGCTACACCTTC
CASSFPGRTNYGYTF
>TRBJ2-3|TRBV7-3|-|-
TGTGCCAGCAGCTTAACGTCCGCGGGGCCCACAGATACGCAGTATTTT
CASSLTSAGPTDTQYF
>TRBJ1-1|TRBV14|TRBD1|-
TGTGCCAGCAGCCAAGTTGGGACAGGGAGAATAGCTTTCTTT
CASSQVGTGRIAFF
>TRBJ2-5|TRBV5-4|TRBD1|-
TGTGCCAGCAGCTCTAAGACAGGGGGAGAGACCCAGTACTTC
CASSSKTGGETQYF
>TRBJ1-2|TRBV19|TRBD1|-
TGTGCCAGTAGTTCTCCCTTGAAACAGGGGGCTAACTATGGCTACACCTTC
CASSSPLKQGANYGYTF
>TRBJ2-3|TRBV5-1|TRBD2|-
TGCGCCAGCAGCTTGACCAGCGGGGTTAGCACAGATACGCAGTATTTT
CASSLTSGVSTDTQYF
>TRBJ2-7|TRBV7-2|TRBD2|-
TGTGCCAGCACTCAAGTAGCGGGGGGGCCCCACGAGCAGTACTTC
CASTQVAGGPHEQYF
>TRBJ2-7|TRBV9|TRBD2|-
TGTGCCAGCAGCCCCCGGACTAGCCCGACCTACGAGCAGTACTTC
CASSPRTSPTYEQYF
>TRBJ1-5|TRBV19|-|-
TGTGCCAGTAGTCTTCTAGGCAATCAGCCCCAGCATTTT
CASSLLGNQPQHF
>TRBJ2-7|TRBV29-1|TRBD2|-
TGCAGCGCCCAGGGACTAGCTGATGAGCAGTACTTC
CSAQGLADEQYF
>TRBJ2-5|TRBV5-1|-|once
TGCGCCAGCAGCTTGGCGGAGACCCAGTACTTC
CASSLAETQYF
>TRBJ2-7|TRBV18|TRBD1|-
TGTGCCAGCTCACCTGGGACAGCTGGGAGTCTGAGCTACGAGCAGTACTTC
CASSPGTAGSLSYEQYF
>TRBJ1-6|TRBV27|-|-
TGTGCCAGCCCCAGGTCACCCCTCCACTTT
CASPRSPLHF
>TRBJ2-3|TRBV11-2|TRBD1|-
TGTGCCAGCAGCTTGGGACAGGGTTCGGGAGATACGCAGTATTTT
CASSLGQGSGDTQYF
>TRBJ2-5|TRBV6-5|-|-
TGTGCCAGCAGTTCGCGGGTGGGAGAGACCCAGTACTTC
CASSSRVGETQYF
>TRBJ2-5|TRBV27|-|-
TGTGCCAGCACCAACCAAGAGACCCAGTACTTC
CASTNQETQYF
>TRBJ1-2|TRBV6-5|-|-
TGTGCCAGCAGCCTTACTCAGGGGCAAGGCTACACCTTC
CASSLTQGQGYTF
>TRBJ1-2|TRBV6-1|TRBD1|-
TGTGCCAGCAGTGTACCGGGACAGGGATACTATGGCTACACCTTC
CASSVPGQGYYGYTF
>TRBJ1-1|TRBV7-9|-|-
TGTGCCAGCAGCTCAGAACCTCTTACAGGGCCGGGAGCTTTCTTT
CASSSEPLTGPGAFF